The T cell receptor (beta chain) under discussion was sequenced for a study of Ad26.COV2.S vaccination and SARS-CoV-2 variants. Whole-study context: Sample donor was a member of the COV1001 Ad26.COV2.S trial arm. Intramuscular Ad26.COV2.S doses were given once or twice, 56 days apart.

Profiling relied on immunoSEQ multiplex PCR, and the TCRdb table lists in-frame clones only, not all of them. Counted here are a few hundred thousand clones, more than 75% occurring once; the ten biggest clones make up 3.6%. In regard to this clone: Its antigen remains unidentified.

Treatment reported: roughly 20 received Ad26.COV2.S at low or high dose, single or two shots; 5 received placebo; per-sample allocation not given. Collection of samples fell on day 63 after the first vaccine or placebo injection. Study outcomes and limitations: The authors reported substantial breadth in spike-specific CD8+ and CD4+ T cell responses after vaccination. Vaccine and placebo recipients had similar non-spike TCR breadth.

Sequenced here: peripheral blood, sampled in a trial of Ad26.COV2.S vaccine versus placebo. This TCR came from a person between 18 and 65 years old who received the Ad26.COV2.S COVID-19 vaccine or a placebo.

CDR3 amino acids: CASSLNQGVEEQYF. In nucleotides, the CDR3 is TGTGCCAGCAGCTTAAATCAGGGGGTGGAGGAGCAGTACTTC. The chain recombines TRBV7-2 with TRBJ2-7, with 7 bases identical to TRBD1. This CDR3 region has 14 residues. With V trimmed by 2 bases and J by 7 bases, 8 bases remained unmatched. Germline V lookup: CDR1 SGHTA, CDR2 FQGNSA.